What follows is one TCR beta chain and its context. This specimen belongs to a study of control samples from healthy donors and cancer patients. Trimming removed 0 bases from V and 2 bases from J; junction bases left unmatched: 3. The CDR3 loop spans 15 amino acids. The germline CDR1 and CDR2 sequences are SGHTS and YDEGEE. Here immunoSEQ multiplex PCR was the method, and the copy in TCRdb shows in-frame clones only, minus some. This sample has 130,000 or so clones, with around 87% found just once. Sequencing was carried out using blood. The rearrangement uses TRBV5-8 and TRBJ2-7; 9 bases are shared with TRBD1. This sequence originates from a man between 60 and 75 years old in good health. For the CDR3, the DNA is TGTGCCAGCAGCTTGGCCGGGACAGGGCCCTACGAGCAGTACTTC. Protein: CASSLAGTGPYEQYF. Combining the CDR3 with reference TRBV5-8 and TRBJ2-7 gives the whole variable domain EAGVTQSPTHLIKTRGQQATLRCSPISGHTSVYWYQQALGLGLQFLLWYDEGEERNRGNFPPRFSGRQFPNYSSELNVNALELEDSALYLCASSLAGTGPYEQYFGPGTRLTVT.